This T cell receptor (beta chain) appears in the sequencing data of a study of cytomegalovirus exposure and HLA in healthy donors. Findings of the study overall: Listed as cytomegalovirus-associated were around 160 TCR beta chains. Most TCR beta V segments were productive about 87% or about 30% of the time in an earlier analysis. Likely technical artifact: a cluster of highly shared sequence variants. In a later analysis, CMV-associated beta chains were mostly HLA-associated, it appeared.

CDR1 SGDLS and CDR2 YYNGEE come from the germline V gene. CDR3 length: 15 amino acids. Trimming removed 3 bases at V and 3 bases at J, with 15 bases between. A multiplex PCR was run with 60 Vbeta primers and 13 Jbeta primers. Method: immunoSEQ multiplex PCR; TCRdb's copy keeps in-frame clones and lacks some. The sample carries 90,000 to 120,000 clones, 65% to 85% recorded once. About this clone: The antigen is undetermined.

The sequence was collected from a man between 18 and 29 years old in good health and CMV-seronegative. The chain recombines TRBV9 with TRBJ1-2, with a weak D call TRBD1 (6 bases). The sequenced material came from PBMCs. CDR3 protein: CASSAGGEGDYGYTF. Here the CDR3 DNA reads TGTGCCAGCAGCGCCGGCGGGGAGGGGGACTATGGCTACACCTTC.